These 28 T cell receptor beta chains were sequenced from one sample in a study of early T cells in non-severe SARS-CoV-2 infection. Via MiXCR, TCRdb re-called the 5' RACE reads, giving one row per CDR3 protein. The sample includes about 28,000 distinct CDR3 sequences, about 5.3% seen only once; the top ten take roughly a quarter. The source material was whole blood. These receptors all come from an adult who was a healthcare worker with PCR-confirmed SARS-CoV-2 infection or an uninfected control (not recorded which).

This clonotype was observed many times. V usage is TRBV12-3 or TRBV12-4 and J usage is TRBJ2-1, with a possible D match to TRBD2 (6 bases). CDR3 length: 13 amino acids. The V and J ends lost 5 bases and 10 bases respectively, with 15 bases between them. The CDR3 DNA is TGTGCCAGCAGTCCTCAGGATGGGAGGGAGCAGTTCTTC. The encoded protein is CASSPQDGREQFF.

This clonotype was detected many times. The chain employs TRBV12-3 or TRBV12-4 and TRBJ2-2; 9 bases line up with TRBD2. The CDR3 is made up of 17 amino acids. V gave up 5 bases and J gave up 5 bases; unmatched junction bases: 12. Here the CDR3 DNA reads TGTGCCAGCAGTCCGTCCTGGACTAGCGTAGTTACCGGGGAGCTGTTTTTT. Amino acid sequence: CASSPSWTSVVTGELFF.

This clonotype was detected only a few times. The CDR3 DNA reads as TGCACCAGCAGCCAAGAAGGGTACCCGGACACTGAAGCTTTCTTT. This sequence encodes CTSSQEGYPDTEAFF. J is TRBJ1-1 and V is TRBV1; TRBD1 reflects the table's D call only, with no check against the DNA. TRBV1 constitutes a pseudogene. The CDR3 length is 15 residues.

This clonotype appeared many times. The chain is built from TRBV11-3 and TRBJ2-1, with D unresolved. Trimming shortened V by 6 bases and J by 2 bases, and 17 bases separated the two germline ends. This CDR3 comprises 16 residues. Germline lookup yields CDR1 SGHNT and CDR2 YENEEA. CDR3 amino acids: CASRPPTPDPYNEQFF. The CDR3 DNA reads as TGTGCCAGCAGACCTCCCACGCCGGATCCCTACAATGAGCAGTTCTTC.

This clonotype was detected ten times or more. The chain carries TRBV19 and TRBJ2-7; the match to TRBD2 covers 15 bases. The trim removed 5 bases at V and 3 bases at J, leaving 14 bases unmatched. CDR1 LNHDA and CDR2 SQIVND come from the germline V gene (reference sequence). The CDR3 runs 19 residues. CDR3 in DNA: TGTGCCAGTAGTCCTCATAGCCCGGGACTAGCGGGGGGAGACTACGAGCAGTACTTC. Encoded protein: CASSPHSPGLAGGDYEQYF.

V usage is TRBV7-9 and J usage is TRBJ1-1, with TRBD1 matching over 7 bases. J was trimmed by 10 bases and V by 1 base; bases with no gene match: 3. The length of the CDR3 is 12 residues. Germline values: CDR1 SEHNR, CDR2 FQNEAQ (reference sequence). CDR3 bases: TGTGCCAGCAGCTTAGGGCAGGGGGGAGCTTTCTTT. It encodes CASSLGQGGAFF. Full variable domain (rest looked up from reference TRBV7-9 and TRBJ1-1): DTGVSQNPRHKITKRGQNVTFRCDPISEHNRLYWYRQTLGQGPEFLTYFQNEAQLEKSRLLSDRFSAERPKGSFSTLEIQRTEQGDSAMYLCASSLGQGGAFFGQGTRLTVV.

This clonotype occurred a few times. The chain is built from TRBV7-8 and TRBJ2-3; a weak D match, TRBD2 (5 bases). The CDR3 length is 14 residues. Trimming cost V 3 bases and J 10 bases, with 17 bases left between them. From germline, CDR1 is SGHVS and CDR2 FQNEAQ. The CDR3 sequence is CASSLPFGGLAQYF. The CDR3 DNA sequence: TGTGCCAGCAGCTTGCCATTTGGAGGTCTAGCGCAGTATTTT.

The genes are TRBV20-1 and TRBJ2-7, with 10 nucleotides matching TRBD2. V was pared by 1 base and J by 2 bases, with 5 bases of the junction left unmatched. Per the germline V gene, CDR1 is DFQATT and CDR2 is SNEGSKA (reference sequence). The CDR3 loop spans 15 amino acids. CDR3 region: CSARVASGGAYEQYF. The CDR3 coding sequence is TGCAGTGCTAGAGTGGCAAGCGGGGGGGCCTACGAGCAGTACTTC.

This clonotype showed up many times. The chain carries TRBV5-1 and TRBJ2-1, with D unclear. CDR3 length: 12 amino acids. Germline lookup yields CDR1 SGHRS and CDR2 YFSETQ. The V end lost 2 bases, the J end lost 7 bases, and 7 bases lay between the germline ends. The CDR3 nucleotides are TGCGCCAGCAGCTTCCGAGTTAATGAGCAGTTCTTC. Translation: CASSFRVNEQFF. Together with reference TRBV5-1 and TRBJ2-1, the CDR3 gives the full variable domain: KAGVTQTPRYLIKTRGQQVTLSCSPISGHRSVSWYQQTPGQGLQFLFEYFSETQRNKGNFPGRFSGRQFSNSRSEMNVSTLELGDSALYLCASSFRVNEQFFGPGTRLTVL.

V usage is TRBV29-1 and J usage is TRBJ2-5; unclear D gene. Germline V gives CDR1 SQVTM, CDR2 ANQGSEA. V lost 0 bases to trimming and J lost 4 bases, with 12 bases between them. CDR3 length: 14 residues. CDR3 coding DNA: TGCAGCGTTGAAGATCAAAGGTGGCGAGAGACCCAGTACTTC. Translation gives CSVEDQRWRETQYF. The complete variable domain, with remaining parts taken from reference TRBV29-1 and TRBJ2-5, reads SAVISQKPSRDICQRGTSLTIQCQVDSQVTMMFWYRQQPGQSLTLIATANQGSEATYESGFVIDKFPISRPNLTFSTLTVSNMSPEDSSIYLCSVEDQRWRETQYFGPGTRLLVL.

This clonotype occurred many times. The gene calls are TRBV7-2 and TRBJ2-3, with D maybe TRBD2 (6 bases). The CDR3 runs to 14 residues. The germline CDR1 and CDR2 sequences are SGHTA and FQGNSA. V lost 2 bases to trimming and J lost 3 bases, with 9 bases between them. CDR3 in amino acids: CASSLSSGTDTQYF. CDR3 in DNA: TGTGCCAGCAGCTTAAGTAGCGGTACAGATACGCAGTATTTT.

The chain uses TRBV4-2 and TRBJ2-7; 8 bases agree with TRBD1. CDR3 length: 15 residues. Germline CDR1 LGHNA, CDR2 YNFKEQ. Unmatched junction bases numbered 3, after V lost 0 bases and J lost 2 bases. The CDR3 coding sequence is TGTGCCAGCAGCCAAGATGCACAGGGGGCCTACGAGCAGTACTTC. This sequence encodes CASSQDAQGAYEQYF.

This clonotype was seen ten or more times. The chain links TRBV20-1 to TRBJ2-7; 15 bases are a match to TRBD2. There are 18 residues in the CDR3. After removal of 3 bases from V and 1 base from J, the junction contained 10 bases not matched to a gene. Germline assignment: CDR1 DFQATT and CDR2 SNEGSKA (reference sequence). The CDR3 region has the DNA TGCAGTGCTAGGGCCCCCGGACTAGCGGGAGGGGGGTCCTACGAGCAGTACTTC. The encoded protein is CSARAPGLAGGGSYEQYF.

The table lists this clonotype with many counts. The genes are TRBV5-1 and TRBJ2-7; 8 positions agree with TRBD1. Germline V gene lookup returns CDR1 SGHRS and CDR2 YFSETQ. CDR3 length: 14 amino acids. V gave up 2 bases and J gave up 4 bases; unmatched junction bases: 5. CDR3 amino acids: CASSLGDRGYEQYF. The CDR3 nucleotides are TGCGCCAGCAGCTTAGGCGACAGGGGTTACGAGCAGTACTTC.

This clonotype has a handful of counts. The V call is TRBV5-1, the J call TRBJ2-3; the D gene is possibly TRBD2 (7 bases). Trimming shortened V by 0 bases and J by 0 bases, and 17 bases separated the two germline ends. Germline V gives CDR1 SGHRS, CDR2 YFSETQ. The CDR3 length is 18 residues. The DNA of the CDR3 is TGCGCCAGCAGCTTGGGGGCGGGGGCCGTCTCTAGCACAGATACGCAGTATTTT. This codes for CASSLGAGAVSSTDTQYF.

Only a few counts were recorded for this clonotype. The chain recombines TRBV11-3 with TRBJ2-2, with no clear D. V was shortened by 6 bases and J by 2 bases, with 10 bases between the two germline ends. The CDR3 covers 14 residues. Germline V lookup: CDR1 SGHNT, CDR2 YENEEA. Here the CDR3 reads CASSYILNTGELFF. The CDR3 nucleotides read TGTGCCAGCAGTTATATACTTAACACCGGGGAGCTGTTTTTT.

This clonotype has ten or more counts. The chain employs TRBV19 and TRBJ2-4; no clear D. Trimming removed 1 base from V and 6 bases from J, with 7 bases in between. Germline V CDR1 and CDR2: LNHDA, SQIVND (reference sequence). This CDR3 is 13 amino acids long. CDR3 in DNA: TGTGCCAGTAGTATAGGAGATAGAAACATTCAGTACTTC. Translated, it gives CASSIGDRNIQYF. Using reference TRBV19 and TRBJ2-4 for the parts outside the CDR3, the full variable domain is DGGITQSPKYLFRKEGQNVTLSCEQNLNHDAMYWYRQDPGQGLRLIYYSQIVNDFQKGDIAEGYSVSREKKESFPLTVTSAQKNPTAFYLCASSIGDRNIQYFGAGTRLSVL.

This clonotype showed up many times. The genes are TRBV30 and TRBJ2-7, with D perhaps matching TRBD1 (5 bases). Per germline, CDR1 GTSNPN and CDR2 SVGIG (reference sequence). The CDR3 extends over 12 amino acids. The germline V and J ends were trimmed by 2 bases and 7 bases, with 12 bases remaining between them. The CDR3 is CAWSRGPREQYF. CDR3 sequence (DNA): TGTGCCTGGAGTAGGGGCCCTCGGGAGCAGTACTTC.

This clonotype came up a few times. CDR3 in amino acids: CSAGRTSVDQPQHF. The CDR3, as DNA: TGCAGTGCTGGGAGAACCTCCGTGGATCAGCCCCAGCATTTT. This chain joins TRBV20-1 and TRBJ1-5, with no clear D. The V gene's germline CDR1 is DFQATT and CDR2 SNEGSKA (reference sequence). The V end lost 5 bases, the J end lost 5 bases, and 16 bases lay between the germline ends. The CDR3 is 14 amino acids.

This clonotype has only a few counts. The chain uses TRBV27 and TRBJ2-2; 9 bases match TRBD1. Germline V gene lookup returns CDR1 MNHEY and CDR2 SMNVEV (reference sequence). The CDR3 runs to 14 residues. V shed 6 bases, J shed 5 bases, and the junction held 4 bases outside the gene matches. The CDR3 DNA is TGTGCCAGCAGGGGACAGGGACGGACCGGGGAGCTGTTTTTT. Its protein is CASRGQGRTGELFF.

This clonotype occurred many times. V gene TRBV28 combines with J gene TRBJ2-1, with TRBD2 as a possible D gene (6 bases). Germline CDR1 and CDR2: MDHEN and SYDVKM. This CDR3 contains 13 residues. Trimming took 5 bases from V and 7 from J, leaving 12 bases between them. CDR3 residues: CASSPPLANEQFF. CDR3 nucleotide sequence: TGTGCCAGCAGTCCACCACTAGCTAATGAGCAGTTCTTC.

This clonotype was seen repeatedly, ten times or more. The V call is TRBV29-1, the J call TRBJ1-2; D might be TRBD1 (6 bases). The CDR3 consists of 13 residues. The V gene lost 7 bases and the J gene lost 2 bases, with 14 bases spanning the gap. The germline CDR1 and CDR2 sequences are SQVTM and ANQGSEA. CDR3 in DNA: TGCAGCGCTGCCGAGACAGGAAACTATGGCTACACCTTC. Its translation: CSAAETGNYGYTF.

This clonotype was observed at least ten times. CDR3 loop: CASSWGGQANTEAFF. The CDR3 nucleotides are TGTGCCAGCAGTTGGGGGGGACAGGCGAACACTGAAGCTTTCTTT. This chain links TRBV6-5 with TRBJ1-1; 8 bases are a match to TRBD1. The length of the CDR3 is 15 residues. Germline V CDR1 and CDR2: MNHEY, SVGAGI. Unmatched junction bases numbered 5, after V lost 4 bases and J lost 1 base.

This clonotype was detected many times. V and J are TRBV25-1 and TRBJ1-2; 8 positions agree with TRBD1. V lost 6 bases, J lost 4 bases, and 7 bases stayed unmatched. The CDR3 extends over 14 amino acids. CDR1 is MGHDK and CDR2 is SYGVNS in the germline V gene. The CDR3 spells CASRRGTGLYGYTF. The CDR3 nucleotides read TGTGCCAGCAGAAGGGGGACAGGACTCTATGGCTACACCTTC.

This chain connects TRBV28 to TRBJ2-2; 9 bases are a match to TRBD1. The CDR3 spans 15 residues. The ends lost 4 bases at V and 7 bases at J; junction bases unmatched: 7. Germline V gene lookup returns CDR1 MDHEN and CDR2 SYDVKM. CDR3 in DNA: TGTGCCAGCAGTTCCGGGACAGGGTGGTTCGGGGAGCTGTTTTTT. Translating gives CASSSGTGWFGELFF. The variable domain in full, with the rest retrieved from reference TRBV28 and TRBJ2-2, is DVKVTQSSRYLVKRTGEKVFLECVQDMDHENMFWYRQDPGLGLRLIYFSYDVKMKEKGDIPEGYSVSREKKERFSLILESASTNQTSMYLCASSSGTGWFGELFFGEGSRLTVL.

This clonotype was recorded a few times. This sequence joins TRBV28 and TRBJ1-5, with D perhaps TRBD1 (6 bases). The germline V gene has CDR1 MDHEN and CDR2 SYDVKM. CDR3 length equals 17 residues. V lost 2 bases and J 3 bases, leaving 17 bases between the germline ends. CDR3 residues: CASSLVSGANLNQPQHF. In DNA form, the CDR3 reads TGTGCCAGCAGTTTAGTGTCAGGGGCCAATCTCAATCAGCCCCAGCATTTT.

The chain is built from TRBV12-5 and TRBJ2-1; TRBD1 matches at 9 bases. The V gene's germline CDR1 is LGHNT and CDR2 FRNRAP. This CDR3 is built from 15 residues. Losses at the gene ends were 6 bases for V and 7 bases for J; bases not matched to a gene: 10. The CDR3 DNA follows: TGTGCTAGTGGCCCAGACAGGGGGGCCTGGAATGAGCAGTTCTTC. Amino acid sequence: CASGPDRGAWNEQFF. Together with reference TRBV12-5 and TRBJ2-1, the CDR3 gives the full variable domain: DARVTQTPRHKVTEMGQEVTMRCQPILGHNTVFWYRQTMMQGLELLAYFRNRAPLDDSGMPKDRFSAEMPDATLATLKIQPSEPRDSAVYFCASGPDRGAWNEQFFGPGTRLTVL.

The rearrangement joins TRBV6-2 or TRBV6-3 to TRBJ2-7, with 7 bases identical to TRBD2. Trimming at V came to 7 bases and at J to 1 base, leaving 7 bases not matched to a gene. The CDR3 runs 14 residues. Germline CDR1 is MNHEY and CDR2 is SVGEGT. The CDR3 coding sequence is TGTGCCAGCAAAGAGAGCGGGGTTTCCTACGAGCAGTACTTC. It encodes CASKESGVSYEQYF.